This entry describes one T cell receptor (beta chain). The CDR3 totals 19 residues. V was clipped by 0 bases and J by 2 bases, with 20 bases between them. The germline gives CDR1 LGHNA, CDR2 YNFKEQ. This record belongs to a study of blood T cell repertoires in COVID-19. On the study more broadly: Collection of acute and convalescent COVID-19 samples took place in the United States, Italy and Spain. In each case, the material was cDNA or gDNA derived from T cells, B-cell-depleted T cells, or PBMCs.

How the authors handled the data: Amplified reference gene primers provided the basis for estimating nucleated cell counts. The assay was immunoSEQ multiplex PCR, and TCRdb's table has in-frame clones only and misses some. The D gene and trimming were derived from the DNA, and the V and J assignments and clone size from that table. The sample shows roughly 100,000 clones, around 89% of them seen only once. The chain is built from TRBV4-2 and TRBJ2-1; the D gene is possibly TRBD2 (6 bases). The sequence was collected from a woman aged 60-70 years with acute or convalescent COVID-19. Sequencing was performed on peripheral blood. CDR3 loop: CASSQEQGMSGDTYNEQFF. CDR3 bases: TGTGCCAGCAGCCAAGAGCAAGGGATGTCGGGAGACACCTACAATGAGCAGTTCTTC.